One T cell receptor beta chain is described in this entry. The antigen is not known. The sample comes from a study of cytomegalovirus exposure and HLA in healthy donors. The study, taken as a whole, reports: With DRB1 most and HLA-C fewest, TCR association rates differed between HLA loci in a later analysis. Presence/absence analyses rested on an assumption that sequencing depth was roughly uniform across donors. As a later analysis showed, a missense DCLRE1C variant was linked to trimming of TCR beta V- and J-genes.

This CDR3 has 15 amino acids. V was clipped by 3 bases and J by 5 bases; unmatched bases: 5. From germline, CDR1 is KGHSH and CDR2 LQKENI. PCR amplification relied on 60 Vbeta primers (plus 13 Jbeta primers). Assay used: immunoSEQ multiplex PCR; TCRdb lists only in-frame clones, some missing. The table lists 85,000 to 130,000 clones, almost 80% of them singletons. These donors counted as nominally healthy when sampled, but unrecorded immune exposures were likely. The TCR sequence derives from a man in his 60s in good health and CMV-seropositive. The V gene is TRBV18, the J gene TRBJ2-2, with 8 bases identical to TRBD1. Sequencing input: PBMCs. Here the CDR3 DNA reads TGTGCCAGCTCACCCTATCGGACAGGGACCGGGGAGCTGTTTTTT. This translates into CASSPYRTGTGELFF.